Listed here are 11 T cell receptor beta chains from one sample, sequenced in a study of T cell responses to AZD1222 COVID-19 vaccine. The repertoire was sequenced with immunoSEQ multiplex PCR; TCRdb's copy has only in-frame clones and lacks some. This sample has around 100,000 clones, with around 91% found just once. Sequenced here: peripheral blood, sampled on day 0 of AZD1222 vaccination. The receptor set was obtained from an adult in good health.

The chain carries TRBV7-9 and TRBJ1-1; D is undetermined. Germline-derived CDR1 and CDR2 are SEHNR and FQNEAQ (reference sequence). This CDR3 spans 13 amino acids. Trimming left V 2 bases short and J 4 bases short, with 8 bases between. Here the CDR3 reads CASSLFLGTEAFF. The CDR3 region has the DNA TGTGCCAGCAGCTTATTCCTTGGCACTGAAGCTTTCTTT.

This clone has a single count. V gene TRBV7-6 combines with J gene TRBJ2-7; perhaps D is TRBD1 or TRBD2 (5 bases each). V dropped 1 base and J dropped 4 bases, with 14 bases sitting between them. The CDR3 is 15 residues long. In germline, CDR1 is SGHVS, CDR2 FNYEAQ. For the CDR3, the DNA is TGTGCCAGCAGCTTAGACGAGGGGAATATATACGAGCAGTACTTC. Protein product: CASSLDEGNIYEQYF.

This sequence joins TRBV27 and TRBJ2-1; TRBD2 aligns across 10 bases. Unmatched junction bases numbered 4, after V lost 6 bases and J lost 5 bases. The CDR3 sequence is 14 residues long. In germline, CDR1 is MNHEY, CDR2 SMNVEV (reference sequence). The CDR3 nucleotides read TGTGCCAGCAGGGGACTAGCGAGCGACAATGAGCAGTTCTTC. Encoded protein: CASRGLASDNEQFF.

V gene TRBV19 combines with J gene TRBJ1-3; weak D call: TRBD1 (5 bases). The V end lost 6 bases, the J end lost 4 bases, and 10 bases lay between the germline ends. Germline values: CDR1 LNHDA, CDR2 SQIVND (reference sequence). The CDR3 runs to 13 residues. CDR3 amino acids: CASSQGPGNTIYF. The CDR3 nucleotides are TGTGCCAGTAGCCAGGGTCCGGGAAACACCATATATTTT.

V is TRBV6-1 and J is TRBJ1-2; possible D gene TRBD1, 6 bases. V was trimmed by 0 bases and J by 4 bases, leaving 12 bases between them. This CDR3 comprises 15 residues. Germline assignment: CDR1 MNHNS and CDR2 SASEGT. CDR3 loop: CASSEALQGTYGYTF. The CDR3 DNA sequence: TGTGCCAGCAGTGAAGCGCTACAGGGAACCTATGGCTACACCTTC.

The chain couples TRBV9 to TRBJ1-2; D is unclear. The CDR3 totals 15 residues. Germline V gene sequence: CDR1 SGDLS, CDR2 YYNGEE. Trimming removed 0 bases from V and 0 bases from J, with 9 bases in between. The CDR3 is CASSVVAAPNYGYTF. CDR3 coding DNA: TGTGCCAGCAGCGTAGTTGCAGCGCCTAACTATGGCTACACCTTC.

The chain recombines TRBV7-6 with TRBJ2-2, with TRBD2 matching over 9 bases. V lost 1 base and J lost 1; bases outside the gene matches: 7. The germline CDR1 and CDR2 sequences are SGHVS and FNYEAQ. This CDR3 has 18 amino acids. The CDR3 nucleotides read TGTGCCAGCAGCTTAGTCGCGGGAGGGCTGGGGAACACCGGGGAGCTGTTTTTT. This sequence encodes CASSLVAGGLGNTGELFF.

The chain employs TRBV5-1 and TRBJ2-2; TRBD1 might be the D (6 bases). Per the germline V gene, CDR1 is SGHRS and CDR2 is YFSETQ. Trimming removed 4 bases from V and 6 bases from J, with 16 bases in between. The CDR3 is made up of 15 amino acids. The CDR3 sequence is CASSLVGTPAGELFF. The CDR3 region has the DNA TGCGCCAGCAGCCTGGTCGGGACACCCGCCGGGGAGCTGTTTTTT. Supplemented by reference TRBV5-1 and TRBJ2-2, the full variable domain reads KAGVTQTPRYLIKTRGQQVTLSCSPISGHRSVSWYQQTPGQGLQFLFEYFSETQRNKGNFPGRFSGRQFSNSRSEMNVSTLELGDSALYLCASSLVGTPAGELFFGEGSRLTVL.

The chain is built from TRBV6-4 and TRBJ2-3; TRBD2 aligns across 12 bases. The CDR3 is 17 amino acids. Germline trimming cut 0 bases from V and 3 bases from J; bases unmatched to any gene: 4. Germline lookup yields CDR1 MRHNA and CDR2 SNTAGT. CDR3 sequence: CASSDSSTSGGTDTQYF. CDR3 sequence (DNA): TGTGCCAGCAGTGACTCGAGTACTAGCGGGGGGACAGATACGCAGTATTTT.

The chain joins TRBV5-1 to TRBJ2-5; 8 bases match TRBD1. The CDR3 runs to 14 residues. The ends lost 4 bases at V and 4 bases at J; junction bases unmatched: 6. The germline CDR1 and CDR2 sequences are SGHRS and YFSETQ. CDR3 loop: CASSRSQGAETQYF. In nucleotides, the CDR3 is TGCGCCAGCAGCCGTTCCCAGGGGGCAGAGACCCAGTACTTC.

V gene TRBV7-2 combines with J gene TRBJ1-5, with D hard to call. The ends were cut back, 2 bases at V and 6 bases at J, with 8 bases in the middle. Germline loops: CDR1 SGHTA, CDR2 FQGNSA. The CDR3 contains 13 residues. The CDR3 is CASSLSPIQPQHF. CDR3 in DNA: TGTGCCAGCAGCTTAAGCCCGATTCAGCCCCAGCATTTT. Drawing the rest from reference TRBV7-2 and TRBJ1-5, the complete variable domain is GAGVSQSPSNKVTEKGKDVELRCDPISGHTALYWYRQSLGQGLEFLIYFQGNSAPDKSGLPSDRFSAERTGGSVSTLTIQRTQQEDSAVYLCASSLSPIQPQHFGDGTRLSIL.